These 27 T cell receptor beta chains came from one sample sequenced in a study of cytotoxic CD8 clonotypes in ibrutinib-treated CLL. TCRdb keeps only in-frame clones here, not all; method: immunoSEQ multiplex PCR. The data contain just over 200,000 clones, 65% to 80% of them seen just once; the ten biggest clones take up about 6.4%. The sequences come from PBMCs, collected after 12 months of ibrutinib treatment. Receptor source: a human donor with chronic lymphocytic leukemia.

V usage is TRBV15 and J usage is TRBJ2-2; D tentatively fits TRBD1 or TRBD2 (5 bases each). Germline V lookup: CDR1 LNHNV, CDR2 YYDKDF (reference sequence). There are 18 residues in the CDR3. V was clipped by 3 bases and J by 4 bases, with 21 bases between them. The CDR3 nucleotides read TGTGCCACCAGCAGGGCCCCTCCTGGGGGTAGGAGCACCGGGGAGCTGTTTTTT. Protein: CATSRAPPGGRSTGELFF.

The rearrangement links TRBV7-3 to TRBJ2-1; 7 nucleotides align to TRBD2. CDR1 and CDR2 from the germline V gene are SGHTA and FQGTGA. V trimming: 2 bases; J trimming: 4 bases; junction bases outside the gene matches: 5. There are 15 residues in the CDR3. For the CDR3, the DNA is TGTGCCAGCAGCTTAGGCGCTAGCGGATACAATGAGCAGTTCTTC. This codes for CASSLGASGYNEQFF.

This chain links TRBV4-3 with TRBJ2-1; D is unclear. The germline gives CDR1 LGHNA, CDR2 YSLEER. V lost 0 bases and J 7 bases, leaving 13 bases between the germline ends. The CDR3 spans 15 residues. The CDR3 loop reads CASSQDSGLRNEQFF. In nucleotides, the CDR3 is TGCGCCAGCAGCCAAGATTCAGGCTTACGAAATGAGCAGTTCTTC.

The chain joins TRBV5-1 to TRBJ2-1; D assignment may be TRBD1 or TRBD2 (5 bases each). Germline CDR1 reads SGHRS; CDR2 reads YFSETQ. This CDR3 has 17 residues. The ends were cut back, 0 bases at V and 8 bases at J, with 21 bases in the middle. The CDR3 is CASSLGFPEKLGDEQFF. Here the CDR3 DNA reads TGCGCCAGCAGCTTGGGCTTCCCGGAGAAACTGGGGGATGAGCAGTTCTTC.

This chain joins TRBV4-1 and TRBJ1-1; 7 bases line up with TRBD1. This CDR3 comprises 14 residues. Germline loops: CDR1 MGHRA, CDR2 YSYEKL. The ends lost 4 bases at V and 1 base at J; junction bases unmatched: 3. The CDR3 here is CASSRDRSNTEAFF. The CDR3 DNA is TGCGCCAGCAGCCGGGACAGATCGAACACTGAAGCTTTCTTT.

V usage is TRBV9 and J usage is TRBJ2-2; tentatively, D is TRBD2 (5 bases). Germline V gene lookup returns CDR1 SGDLS and CDR2 YYNGEE. V lost 7 bases, J lost 3 bases, and 16 bases lay in between. There are 15 residues in the CDR3. CDR3 amino acids: CASGRGGRYTGELFF. CDR3 nucleotides: TGTGCCAGCGGCCGCGGCGGGCGCTACACCGGGGAGCTGTTTTTT. Full variable domain (outside the CDR3, taken from reference TRBV9 and TRBJ2-2): DSGVTQTPKHLITATGQRVTLRCSPRSGDLSVYWYQQSLDQGLQFLIQYYNGEERAKGNILERFSAQQFPDLHSELNLSSLELGDSALYFCASGRGGRYTGELFFGEGSRLTVL.

The chain links TRBV7-9 to TRBJ2-1; no definite D call. Looked up from germline, CDR1 is SEHNR and CDR2 is FQNEAQ (reference sequence). The V end was cut by 5 bases, the J end by 4 bases, with 9 bases between. The CDR3 extends over 13 amino acids. The CDR3 coding sequence is TGTGCCAGCAGCCTAGGCGAGTACAATGAGCAGTTCTTC. This encodes CASSLGEYNEQFF. Together with reference TRBV7-9 and TRBJ2-1, the CDR3 gives the full variable domain: DTGVSQNPRHKITKRGQNVTFRCDPISEHNRLYWYRQTLGQGPEFLTYFQNEAQLEKSRLLSDRFSAERPKGSFSTLEIQRTEQGDSAMYLCASSLGEYNEQFFGPGTRLTVL.

This chain links TRBV29-1 with TRBJ2-7; D may be TRBD1 (5 bases). The length of the CDR3 is 11 residues. Germline V gives CDR1 SQVTM, CDR2 ANQGSEA. With 0 bases removed from V and 10 bases from J, the gap between germline ends came to 10 bases. CDR3 DNA: TGCAGCGTTGAAGAAGTGACAGAACAGTACTTC. This gives the protein CSVEEVTEQYF.

V and J are TRBV9 and TRBJ2-3, with 11 bases matching TRBD2. V lost 0 bases and J lost 2; bases outside the gene matches: 14. The V gene's germline CDR1 is SGDLS and CDR2 YYNGEE. CDR3 length: 20 amino acids. The CDR3 DNA reads as TGTGCCAGCAGCGTAGGTCTTCTAGCGGGGGGAACCCATGTCACAGATACGCAGTATTTT. As protein: CASSVGLLAGGTHVTDTQYF.

The V gene is TRBV5-1, the J gene TRBJ1-5, with TRBD1 identical over 9 bases. Germline CDR1 and CDR2: SGHRS and YFSETQ. V lost 2 bases to trimming and J lost 5 bases; unmatched junction nucleotides: 5. The CDR3 has 15 amino acids. DNA of the CDR3: TGCGCCAGCAGCTTAGGGACAGGGAGATATCAGCCCCAGCATTTT. This codes for CASSLGTGRYQPQHF.

This clone was seen a few times. The gene calls are TRBV5-4 and TRBJ1-6; 8 bases match TRBD1. The germline V gene encodes CDR1 SGHNT and CDR2 YYREEE (reference sequence). This CDR3 comprises 14 residues. Trimming at V came to 6 bases and at J to 4 bases, leaving 3 bases not matched to a gene. DNA of the CDR3: TGTGCCAGCAAGGACAGGGAATATAATTCACCCCTCCACTTT. Protein product: CASKDREYNSPLHF. Full variable domain (missing parts from reference TRBV5-4 and TRBJ1-6): ETGVTQSPTHLIKTRGQQVTLRCSSQSGHNTVSWYQQALGQGPQFIFQYYREEENGRGNFPPRFSGLQFPNYSSELNVNALELDDSALYLCASKDREYNSPLHFGNGTRLTVT.

V usage is TRBV11-2 and J usage is TRBJ2-1; a possible D gene is TRBD2 (6 bases). Trimming took 3 bases from V and 8 from J, leaving 14 bases between them. The CDR3 is 14 amino acids. The V gene's germline CDR1 is SGHAT and CDR2 FQNNGV. CDR3 bases: TGTGCCAGCAGCTTCGGAGGAGGGTGGGATGAGCAGTTCTTC. Its protein product is CASSFGGGWDEQFF.

The chain carries TRBV9 and TRBJ1-2; D unresolved. CDR3 size: 12 residues. V was cut by 4 bases and J by 8 bases, with 12 bases left in between. Germline V gene sequence: CDR1 SGDLS, CDR2 YYNGEE. For the CDR3, the DNA is TGTGCCAGCAGCAGGAGTTATGGCGGCTACACCTTC. It encodes CASSRSYGGYTF.

V gene TRBV2 combines with J gene TRBJ2-5; TRBD2 aligns across 8 bases. CDR3 size: 13 residues. Germline values: CDR1 SNHLY, CDR2 FYNNEI. V lost 7 bases to trimming and J lost 2 bases; unmatched junction nucleotides: 3. The CDR3 DNA is TGTGCCAGCATCCCGGGGGGGCAAGAGACCCAGTACTTC. Its translation is CASIPGGQETQYF.

The CDR3 sequence is CASSPHPYWDSTLNYGYTF. CDR3 in DNA: TGTGCCAGCAGTCCACACCCTTACTGGGACAGCACACTTAACTATGGCTACACCTTC. The chain employs TRBV27 and TRBJ1-2; 7 bases line up with TRBD1. The CDR3 length is 19 residues. Germline trimming cut 5 bases from V and 1 base from J; bases unmatched to any gene: 19. Germline V CDR1 and CDR2: MNHEY, SMNVEV (reference sequence).

This clone occurred a few times. V is TRBV19 and J is TRBJ1-1; D is unclear. Germline-derived CDR1 and CDR2 are LNHDA and SQIVND (reference sequence). The CDR3 sequence is 13 residues long. V lost 1 base and J lost 5, with 8 bases in between. The CDR3: CASSIGSGTEAFF. The CDR3 DNA reads as TGTGCCAGTAGTATAGGAAGCGGGACTGAAGCTTTCTTT.

The chain links TRBV5-6 to TRBJ1-2; the D is unclear. The CDR3 runs 15 residues. The germline CDR1 and CDR2 sequences are SGHDT and YYEEEE. Trimming cost V 1 base and J 4 bases, with 14 bases left between them. This chain's CDR3 is CASSLYSSAIYGYTF. The CDR3 coding sequence is TGTGCCAGCAGCTTGTATAGTTCCGCTATCTATGGCTACACCTTC.

The genes are TRBV28 and TRBJ1-2; D is unclear. This CDR3 has 12 residues. CDR1 and CDR2 (germline): MDHEN, SYDVKM. V gave up 3 bases and J gave up 2 bases, with 4 bases separating them. The CDR3 sequence is CASSFSNYGYTF. CDR3 nucleotide sequence: TGTGCCAGCAGTTTTTCCAACTATGGCTACACCTTC.

The rearrangement uses TRBV29-1 and TRBJ1-1; 10 bases fit TRBD1. V trimming: 3 bases; J trimming: 6 bases; junction bases outside the gene matches: 7. The CDR3 is 14 amino acids. Germline V gene sequence: CDR1 SQVTM, CDR2 ANQGSEA. The CDR3 region is CSVDFGQGVAEAFF. CDR3 sequence (DNA): TGCAGCGTTGACTTCGGACAGGGGGTCGCTGAAGCTTTCTTT. Together with reference TRBV29-1 and TRBJ1-1, the CDR3 gives the full variable domain: SAVISQKPSRDICQRGTSLTIQCQVDSQVTMMFWYRQQPGQSLTLIATANQGSEATYESGFVIDKFPISRPNLTFSTLTVSNMSPEDSSIYLCSVDFGQGVAEAFFGQGTRLTVV.

The sample holds one count of this clone. This rearrangement joins TRBV29-1 to TRBJ1-1; D is ambiguous. The CDR3 is 13 residues long. Per the germline V gene, CDR1 is SQVTM and CDR2 is ANQGSEA. V gave up 4 bases and J gave up 4 bases, with 13 bases separating them. CDR3 DNA sequence: TGCAGCGTTGGAGGTACCTGGGGCACTGAAGCTTTCTTT. Translation: CSVGGTWGTEAFF.

This clone was seen a few times. The genes are TRBV7-8 and TRBJ2-7; TRBD1 aligns across 9 bases. The trim removed 2 bases at V and 7 bases at J, leaving 6 bases unmatched. This CDR3 is built from 14 residues. Germline values: CDR1 SGHVS, CDR2 FQNEAQ. For the CDR3, the DNA is TGTGCCAGCAGCTTATGGACAGGGGATCGAGAGCAGTACTTC. Translation: CASSLWTGDREQYF.

This chain connects TRBV6-5 to TRBJ1-2; no definite D call. The CDR3 contains 13 residues. V was cut by 9 bases and J by 4 bases, with 15 bases left in between. Looked up from germline, CDR1 is MNHEY and CDR2 is SVGAGI. CDR3 amino acids: CASRTELFYGYTF. Here the CDR3 DNA reads TGTGCCAGTCGGACCGAGCTTTTCTATGGCTACACCTTC.

There are a few counts of this clone. The chain recombines TRBV5-1 with TRBJ2-1; TRBD2 matches 11 bases. Germline trimming cut 4 bases from V and 7 bases from J; bases unmatched to any gene: 7. This CDR3 comprises 15 residues. Germline-derived CDR1 and CDR2 are SGHRS and YFSETQ. CDR3 sequence reads: CASSRTSGRSNEQFF. The CDR3 DNA is TGCGCCAGCAGCCGCACTAGCGGGAGATCAAATGAGCAGTTCTTC.

This clone was seen more than once but under ten times. V usage is TRBV7-6 and J usage is TRBJ2-2; D unclear. V was trimmed by 3 bases and J by 5 bases, leaving 10 bases between them. The CDR3 is made up of 14 amino acids. Germline V gives CDR1 SGHVS, CDR2 FNYEAQ. CDR3 DNA sequence: TGTGCCAGCAGCTTGTGGCACGGGACCGGGGAGCTGTTTTTT. Its protein is CASSLWHGTGELFF.

The CDR3 spells CASSVSQGDTQYF. In nucleotides, the CDR3 is TGTGCCAGCAGCGTATCTCAGGGCGATACGCAGTATTTT. The V call is TRBV9, the J call TRBJ2-3; a weak D match, TRBD1 (5 bases). This CDR3 region has 13 residues. Germline loops: CDR1 SGDLS, CDR2 YYNGEE. V shed 1 base and J shed 6 bases, with 9 bases lying between them.

This clone was detected only a few times. V usage is TRBV7-6 and J usage is TRBJ2-7; TRBD2 matches 13 bases. CDR1 is SGHVS, CDR2 FNYEAQ, per germline. The ends lost 5 bases at V and 6 bases at J; junction bases unmatched: 7. This CDR3 is built from 15 residues. The CDR3 loop reads CASSTTSGRASEQYF. CDR3 DNA: TGTGCCAGCAGCACAACTAGCGGGAGGGCCTCCGAGCAGTACTTC.

This clone was observed a few times. V usage is TRBV14 and J usage is TRBJ2-1; D gene unclear. The CDR3 is 12 amino acids. The germline V and J ends were trimmed by 3 bases and 8 bases, with 8 bases remaining between them. Germline values: CDR1 SGHDN, CDR2 FVKESK. The CDR3 here is CASSHSPHEQFF. The CDR3 region has the DNA TGTGCCAGCAGCCACTCCCCCCATGAGCAGTTCTTC.